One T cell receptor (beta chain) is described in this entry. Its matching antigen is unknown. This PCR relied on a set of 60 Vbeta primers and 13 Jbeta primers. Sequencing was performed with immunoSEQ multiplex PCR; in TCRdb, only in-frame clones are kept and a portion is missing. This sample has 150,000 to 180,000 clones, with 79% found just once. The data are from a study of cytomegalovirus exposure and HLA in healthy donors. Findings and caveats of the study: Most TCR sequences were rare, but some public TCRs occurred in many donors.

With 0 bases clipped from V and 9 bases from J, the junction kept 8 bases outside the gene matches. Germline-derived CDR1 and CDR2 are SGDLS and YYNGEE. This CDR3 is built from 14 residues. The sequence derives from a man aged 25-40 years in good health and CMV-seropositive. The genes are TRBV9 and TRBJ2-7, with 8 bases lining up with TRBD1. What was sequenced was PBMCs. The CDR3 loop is CASSVASDRGVQYF. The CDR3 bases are TGTGCCAGCAGCGTAGCTTCAGACAGGGGTGTGCAGTACTTC.